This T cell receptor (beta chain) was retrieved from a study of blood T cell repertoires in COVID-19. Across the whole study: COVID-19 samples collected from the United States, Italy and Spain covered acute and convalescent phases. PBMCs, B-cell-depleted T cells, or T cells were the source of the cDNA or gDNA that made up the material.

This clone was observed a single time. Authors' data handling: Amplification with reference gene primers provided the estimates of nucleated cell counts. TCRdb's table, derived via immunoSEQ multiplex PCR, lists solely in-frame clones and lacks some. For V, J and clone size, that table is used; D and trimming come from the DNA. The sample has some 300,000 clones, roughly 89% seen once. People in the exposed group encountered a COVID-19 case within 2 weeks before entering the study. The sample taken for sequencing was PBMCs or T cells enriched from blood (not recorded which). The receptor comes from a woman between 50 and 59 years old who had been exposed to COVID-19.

The CDR3 sequence: CASSPQRGGAYEQYF. As DNA, the CDR3 is TGTGCCAGCAGCCCTCAGCGGGGGGGTGCCTACGAGCAGTACTTC. The chain is built from TRBV7-2 and TRBJ2-7; 10 bases map to TRBD2. From germline, CDR1 is SGHTA and CDR2 FQGNSA. The CDR3 runs to 15 residues. V shed 5 bases and J 2 bases; nucleotides not matched to a gene: 6.